Here is one T cell receptor (beta chain) with its context. The sample is drawn from a study of blood T cell repertoires in COVID-19. On the study more broadly: The analysed material was cDNA or gDNA that came from T cells, B-cell-depleted T cells, or PBMCs.

Here immunoSEQ multiplex PCR was the method, and the copy in TCRdb shows in-frame clones only, minus some. The sample contains roughly 160,000 clones, 70% to 90% of which appear only once. V lost 7 bases and J 0 bases, leaving 13 bases between the germline ends. The CDR3 consists of 13 residues. Looked up from germline, CDR1 is SQVTM and CDR2 is ANQGSEA. This clonotype was sampled from a man aged 60 to 69 with acute or convalescent COVID-19. Specimen: peripheral blood. The chain links TRBV29-1 to TRBJ2-7; D may be TRBD1 (5 bases). The CDR3 reads CSAALDSSYEQYF. CDR3 bases: TGCAGCGCCGCCCTTGACAGCTCCTACGAGCAGTACTTC.